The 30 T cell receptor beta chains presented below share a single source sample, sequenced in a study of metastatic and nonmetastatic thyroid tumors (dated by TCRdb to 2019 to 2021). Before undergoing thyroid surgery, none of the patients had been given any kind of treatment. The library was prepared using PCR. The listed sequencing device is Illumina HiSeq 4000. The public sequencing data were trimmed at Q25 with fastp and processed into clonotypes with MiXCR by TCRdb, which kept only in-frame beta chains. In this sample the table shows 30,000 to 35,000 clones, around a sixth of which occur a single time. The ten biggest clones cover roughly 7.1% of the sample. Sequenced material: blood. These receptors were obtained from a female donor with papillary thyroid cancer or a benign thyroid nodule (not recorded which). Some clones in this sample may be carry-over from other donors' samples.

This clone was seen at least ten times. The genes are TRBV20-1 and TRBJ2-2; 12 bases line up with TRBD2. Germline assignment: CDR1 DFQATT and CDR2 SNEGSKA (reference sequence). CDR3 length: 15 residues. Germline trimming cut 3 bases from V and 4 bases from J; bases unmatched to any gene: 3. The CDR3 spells CSASLAGGVTGELFF. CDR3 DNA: TGCAGTGCTAGCCTAGCGGGAGGGGTCACCGGGGAGCTGTTTTTT.

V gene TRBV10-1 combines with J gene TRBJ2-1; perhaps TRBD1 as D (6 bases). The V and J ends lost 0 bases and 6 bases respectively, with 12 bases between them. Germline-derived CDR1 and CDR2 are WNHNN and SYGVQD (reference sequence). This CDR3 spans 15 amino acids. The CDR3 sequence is CASSESLGAINEQFF. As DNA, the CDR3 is TGCGCCAGCAGTGAGTCGCTGGGGGCGATCAATGAGCAGTTCTTC.

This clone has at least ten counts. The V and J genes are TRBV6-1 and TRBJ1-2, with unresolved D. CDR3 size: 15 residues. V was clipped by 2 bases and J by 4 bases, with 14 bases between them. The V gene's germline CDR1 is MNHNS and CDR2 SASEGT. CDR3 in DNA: TGTGCCAGCAGTGAATTCGCAGCTAGCCTCTATGGCTACACCTTC. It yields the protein CASSEFAASLYGYTF.

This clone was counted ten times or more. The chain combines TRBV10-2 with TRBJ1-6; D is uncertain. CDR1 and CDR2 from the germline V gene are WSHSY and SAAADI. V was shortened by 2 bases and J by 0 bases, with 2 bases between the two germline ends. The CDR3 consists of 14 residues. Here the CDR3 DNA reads TGCGCCAGCAGTGAGACCTCCTATAATTCACCCCTCCACTTT. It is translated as CASSETSYNSPLHF.

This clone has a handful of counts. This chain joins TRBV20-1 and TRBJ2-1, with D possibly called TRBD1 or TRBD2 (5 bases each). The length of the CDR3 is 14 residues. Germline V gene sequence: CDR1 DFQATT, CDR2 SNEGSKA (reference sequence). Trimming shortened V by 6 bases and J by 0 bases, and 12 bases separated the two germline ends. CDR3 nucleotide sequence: TGCAGTGCGGGAGACAGATTCTCCTACAATGAGCAGTTCTTC. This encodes CSAGDRFSYNEQFF.

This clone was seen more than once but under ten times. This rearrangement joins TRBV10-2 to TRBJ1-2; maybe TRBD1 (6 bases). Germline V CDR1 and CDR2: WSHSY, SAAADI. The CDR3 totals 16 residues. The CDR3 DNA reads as TGCTCCACCAGCGAGAGTACAGGGCCGGACCAGAATGGCTACACCTTC. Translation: CSTSESTGPDQNGYTF.

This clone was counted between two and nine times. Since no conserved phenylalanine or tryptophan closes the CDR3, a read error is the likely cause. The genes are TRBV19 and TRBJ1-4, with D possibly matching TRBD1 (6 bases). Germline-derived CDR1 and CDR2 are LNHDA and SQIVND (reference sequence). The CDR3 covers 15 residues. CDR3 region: CSSSARGPGNEKLFV. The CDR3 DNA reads TGTTCCAGTAGTGCTCGGGGGCCCGGGAATGAAAAACTGTTTGTT.

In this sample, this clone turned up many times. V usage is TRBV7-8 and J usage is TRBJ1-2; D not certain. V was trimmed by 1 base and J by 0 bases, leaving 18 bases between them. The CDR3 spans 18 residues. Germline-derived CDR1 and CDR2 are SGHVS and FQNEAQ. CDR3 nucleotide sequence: TGTGCCAGCAGCTTAGAAGTAGGTTGGGAGGCAGCTAACTATGGCTACACCTTC. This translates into CASSLEVGWEAANYGYTF.

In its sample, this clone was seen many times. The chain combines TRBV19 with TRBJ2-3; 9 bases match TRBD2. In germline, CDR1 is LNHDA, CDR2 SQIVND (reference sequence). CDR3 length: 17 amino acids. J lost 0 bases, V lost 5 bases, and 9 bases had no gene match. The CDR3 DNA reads TGTGCCAGTAGTTTCCAAGCCACTAGCGGGAGCACAGATACGCAGTATTTT. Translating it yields CASSFQATSGSTDTQYF.

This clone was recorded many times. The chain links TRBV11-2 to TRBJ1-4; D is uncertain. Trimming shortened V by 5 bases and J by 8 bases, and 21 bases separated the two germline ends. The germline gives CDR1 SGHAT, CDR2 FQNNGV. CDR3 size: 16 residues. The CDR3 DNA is TGTGCCAGCAGCCGAGGGAGGCGAACAGCGGTCGAAAAACTGTTTTTT. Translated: CASSRGRRTAVEKLFF.

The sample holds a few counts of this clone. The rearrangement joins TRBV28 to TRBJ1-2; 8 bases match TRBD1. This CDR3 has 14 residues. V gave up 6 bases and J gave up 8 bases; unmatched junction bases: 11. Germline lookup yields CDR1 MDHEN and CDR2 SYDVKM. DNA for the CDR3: TGTGCCAGCAGGCCGACAGGGGTTGATCGAGGCTACACCTTC. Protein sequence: CASRPTGVDRGYTF.

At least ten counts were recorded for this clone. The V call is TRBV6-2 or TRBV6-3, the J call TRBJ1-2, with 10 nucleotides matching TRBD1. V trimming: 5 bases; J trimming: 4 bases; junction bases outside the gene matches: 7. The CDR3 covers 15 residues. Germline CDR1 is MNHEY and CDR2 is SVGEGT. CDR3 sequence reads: CASSHMDRGIYGYTF. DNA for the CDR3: TGTGCCAGCAGTCATATGGACAGGGGGATCTATGGCTACACCTTC.

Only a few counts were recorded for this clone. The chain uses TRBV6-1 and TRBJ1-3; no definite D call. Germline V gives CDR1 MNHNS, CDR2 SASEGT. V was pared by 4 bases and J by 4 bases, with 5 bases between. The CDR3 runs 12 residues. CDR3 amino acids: CASSGPGNTIYF. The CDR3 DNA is TGTGCCAGCAGTGGTCCCGGAAACACCATATATTTT.

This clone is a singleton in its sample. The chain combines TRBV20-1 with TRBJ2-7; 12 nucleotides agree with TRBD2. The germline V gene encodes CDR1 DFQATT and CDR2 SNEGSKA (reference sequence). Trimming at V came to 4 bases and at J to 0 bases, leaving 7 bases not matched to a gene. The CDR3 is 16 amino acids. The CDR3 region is CSAKTSGGRFSYEQYF. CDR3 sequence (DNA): TGCAGTGCTAAGACTAGCGGGGGCCGTTTCTCCTACGAGCAGTACTTC.

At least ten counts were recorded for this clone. The CDR3 coding sequence is TGTGCCAGCAGCCTCCGGGGGCATGGCTACACCTTC. It is translated as CASSLRGHGYTF. J is TRBJ1-2 and V is TRBV7-9; perhaps TRBD1 as D (6 bases). This CDR3 is 12 amino acids long. The germline gives CDR1 SEHNR, CDR2 FQNEAQ (reference sequence). The ends were cut back, 5 bases at V and 6 bases at J, with 10 bases in the middle.

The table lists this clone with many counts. Here the CDR3 DNA reads TGCGCCAGCAGCTTGGGACTAGCGGGTAACACCGGGGAGCTGTTTTTT. Translation gives CASSLGLAGNTGELFF. This chain joins TRBV5-1 and TRBJ2-2; 10 bases are shared with TRBD2. CDR1 and CDR2 (germline): SGHRS, YFSETQ. V lost 0 bases and J lost 2; bases outside the gene matches: 1. This CDR3 contains 16 residues.

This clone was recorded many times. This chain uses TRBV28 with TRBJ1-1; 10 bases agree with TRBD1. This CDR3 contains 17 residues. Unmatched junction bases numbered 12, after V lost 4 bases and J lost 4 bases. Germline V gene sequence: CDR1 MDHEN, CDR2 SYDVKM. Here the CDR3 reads CASSSGTGTGVSTEAFF. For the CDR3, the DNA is TGTGCCAGCAGTTCCGGGACTGGGACAGGGGTATCCACTGAAGCTTTCTTT.

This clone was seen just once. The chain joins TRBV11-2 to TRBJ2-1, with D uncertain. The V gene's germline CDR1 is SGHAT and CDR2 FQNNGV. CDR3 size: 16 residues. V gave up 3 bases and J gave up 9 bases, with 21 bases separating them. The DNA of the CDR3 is TGTGCCAGCAGCTTTTCCCAGGTACTGCTAGAGGTTGAGCAGTTCTTC. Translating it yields CASSFSQVLLEVEQFF.

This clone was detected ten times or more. CDR3 sequence: CASSTGGAGQQFF. The CDR3 region has the DNA TGTGCCAGCTCCACCGGGGGGGCAGGGCAGCAGTTCTTC. The V gene is TRBV6-1, the J gene TRBJ2-1, with 8 bases that match TRBD2. Germline V gene data show CDR1 as MNHNS and CDR2 as SASEGT. V was clipped by 8 bases and J by 11 bases; unmatched bases: 11. The CDR3 runs to 13 residues.

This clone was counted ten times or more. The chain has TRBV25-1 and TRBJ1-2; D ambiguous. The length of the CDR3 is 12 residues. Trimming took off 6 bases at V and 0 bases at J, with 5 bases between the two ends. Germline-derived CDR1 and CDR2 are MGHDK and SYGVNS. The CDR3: CASRLANYGYTF. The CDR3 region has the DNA TGTGCCAGCAGGTTGGCTAACTATGGCTACACCTTC.

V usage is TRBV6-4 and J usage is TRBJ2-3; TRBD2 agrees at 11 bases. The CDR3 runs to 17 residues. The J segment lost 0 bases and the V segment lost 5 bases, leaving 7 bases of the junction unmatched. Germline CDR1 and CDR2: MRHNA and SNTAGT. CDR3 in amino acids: CASSYTSGSASTDTQYF. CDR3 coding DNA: TGTGCCAGCAGTTATACTAGCGGGAGCGCCAGCACAGATACGCAGTATTTT.

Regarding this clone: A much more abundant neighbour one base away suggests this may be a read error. This chain's CDR3 is CADSRLAGVGGELFF. For the CDR3, the DNA is TGCGCCGACAGCCGCCTAGCGGGAGTAGGCGGGGAGCTGTTTTTT. V gene TRBV4-1 combines with J gene TRBJ2-2; TRBD2 aligns across 10 bases. Germline V gives CDR1 MGHRA, CDR2 YSYEKL. This CDR3 spans 15 amino acids. The V gene end was trimmed by 11 bases and the J gene end by 7 bases; junction bases not matched to a gene: 13.

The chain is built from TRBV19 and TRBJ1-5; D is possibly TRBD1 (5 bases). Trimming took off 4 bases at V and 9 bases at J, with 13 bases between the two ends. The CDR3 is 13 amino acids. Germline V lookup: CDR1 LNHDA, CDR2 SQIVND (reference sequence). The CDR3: CASSTTGVGPQHF. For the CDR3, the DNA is TGTGCCAGTAGTACCACAGGAGTTGGGCCCCAGCATTTT.

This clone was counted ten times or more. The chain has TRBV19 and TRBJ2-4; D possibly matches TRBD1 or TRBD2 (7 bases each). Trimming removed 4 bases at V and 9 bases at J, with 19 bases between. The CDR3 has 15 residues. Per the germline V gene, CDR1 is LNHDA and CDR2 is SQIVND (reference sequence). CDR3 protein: CASSTRGGGRSIQYF. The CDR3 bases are TGTGCCAGTAGTACCAGGGGAGGGGGCAGAAGCATTCAGTACTTC.

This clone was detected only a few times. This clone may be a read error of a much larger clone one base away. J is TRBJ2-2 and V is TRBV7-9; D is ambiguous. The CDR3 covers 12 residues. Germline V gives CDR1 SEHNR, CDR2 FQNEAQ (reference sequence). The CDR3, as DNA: TGTGCCAACAGCCCGTGGCCCGGGGAGCTGTTTTTT. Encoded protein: CANSPWPGELFF.

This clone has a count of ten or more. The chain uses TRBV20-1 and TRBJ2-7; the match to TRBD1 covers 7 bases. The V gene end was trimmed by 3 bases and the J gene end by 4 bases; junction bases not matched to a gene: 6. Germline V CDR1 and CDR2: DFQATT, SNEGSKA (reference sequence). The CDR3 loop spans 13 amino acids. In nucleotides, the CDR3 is TGCAGTGCTAGGAGGGGGCGAGGATACGAGCAGTACTTC. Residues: CSARRGRGYEQYF.

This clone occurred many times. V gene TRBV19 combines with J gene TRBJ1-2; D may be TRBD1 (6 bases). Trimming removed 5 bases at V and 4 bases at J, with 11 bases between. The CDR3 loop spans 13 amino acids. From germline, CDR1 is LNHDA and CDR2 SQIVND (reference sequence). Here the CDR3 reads CASSPGDFYGYTF. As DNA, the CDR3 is TGTGCCAGTAGTCCAGGGGACTTCTATGGCTACACCTTC.

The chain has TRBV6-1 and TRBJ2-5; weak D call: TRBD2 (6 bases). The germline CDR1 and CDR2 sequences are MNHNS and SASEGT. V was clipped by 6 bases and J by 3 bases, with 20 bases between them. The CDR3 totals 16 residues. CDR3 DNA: TGTGCCAGCAGCGATGGACTATCGGTAATAAAAGAGACCCAGTACTTC. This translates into CASSDGLSVIKETQYF.

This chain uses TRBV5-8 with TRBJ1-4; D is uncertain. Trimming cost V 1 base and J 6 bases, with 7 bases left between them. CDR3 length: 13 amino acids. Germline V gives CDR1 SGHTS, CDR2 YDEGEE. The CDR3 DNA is TGTGCCAGCAGCTTGCAGGTAGATGAAAAACTGTTTTTT. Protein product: CASSLQVDEKLFF.

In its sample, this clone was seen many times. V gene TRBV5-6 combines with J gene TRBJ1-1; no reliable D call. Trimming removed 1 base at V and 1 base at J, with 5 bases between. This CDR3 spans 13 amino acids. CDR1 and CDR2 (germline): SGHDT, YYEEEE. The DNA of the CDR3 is TGTGCCAGCAGCTTGCCAGCGAACACTGAAGCTTTCTTT. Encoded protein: CASSLPANTEAFF.